Presented here are 10 T cell receptor beta chains from one specimen sequenced in a study of metastatic and nonmetastatic thyroid tumors. TCRdb re-clonotyped the PCR reads through MiXCR. This table has 20,000 to 25,000 clones, around 17% appearing once. The entire patient cohort was treatment-naive prior to thyroid surgery. Sequenced: blood. The origin of the receptors is a male donor with papillary thyroid cancer or a benign thyroid nodule (not recorded which). Some clones in this sample may be carry-over from other donors' samples.

This clone is medium-sized in the sample. This sequence joins TRBV6-1 and TRBJ2-7; TRBD2 matches at 13 bases. The length of the CDR3 is 15 residues. V gave up 5 bases and J gave up 0 bases; unmatched junction bases: 1. Germline CDR1 reads MNHNS; CDR2 reads SASEGT. Written as DNA, the CDR3 is TGTGCCAGCAGTTGGACTAGCGGGAGCTCCTACGAGCAGTACTTC. Its translation: CASSWTSGSSYEQYF.

This clone was counted a few times. Being one base from a much bigger clone, this may be a read error. The chain carries TRBV5-8 and TRBJ2-1, with D possibly matching TRBD2 (6 bases). The CDR3 totals 13 residues. Germline CDR1 is SGHTS and CDR2 is YDEGEE. The CDR3 DNA is TGTGCCATCCGGGACTGTTCCTTCAATGAGCAGTTCTTC. It specifies CAIRDCSFNEQFF.

The chain recombines TRBV20-1 with TRBJ2-7; D unresolved. V was clipped by 2 bases and J by 4 bases, with 12 bases between them. The CDR3 consists of 13 residues. Germline V CDR1 and CDR2: DFQATT, SNEGSKA (reference sequence). Here the CDR3 reads CSARRRDGYEQYF. The CDR3 DNA is TGCAGTGCTAGACGGCGAGACGGTTACGAGCAGTACTTC.

This clone has a count of ten or more. The J gene is TRBJ2-5, the V gene TRBV12-3 or TRBV12-4; TRBD2 might be the D (7 bases). The CDR3 length is 13 residues. V lost 5 bases to trimming and J lost 7 bases, with 14 bases between them. CDR3 DNA: TGTGCCAGCAGTACTGGACTAGGGGGGACCCAGTACTTC. Its translation: CASSTGLGGTQYF.

This clone has just a few counts. V usage is TRBV20-1 and J usage is TRBJ2-5; 12 bases match TRBD2. Germline V lookup: CDR1 DFQATT, CDR2 SNEGSKA (reference sequence). The V and J ends lost 6 bases and 2 bases, in that order; junction bases with no gene match: 4. This CDR3 is built from 14 residues. The CDR3 bases are TGCAGTGCGGGGACTAGCGGGCGTCAAGAGACCCAGTACTTC. This translates into CSAGTSGRQETQYF.

In its sample, this clone was seen many times. The chain has TRBV29-1 and TRBJ1-3; D not resolved. This CDR3 has 12 residues. CDR1 is SQVTM and CDR2 is ANQGSEA in the germline V gene. V dropped 3 bases and J dropped 0 bases, with 3 bases sitting between them. CDR3: CSVESSGNTIYF. CDR3 in DNA: TGCAGCGTTGAGAGCTCTGGAAACACCATATATTTT.

The table lists this clone with many counts. This chain joins TRBV7-6 and TRBJ2-7; D perhaps matches TRBD1 (6 bases). The CDR3 has 16 residues. Germline values: CDR1 SGHVS, CDR2 FNYEAQ. Trimming removed 3 bases from V and 0 bases from J, with 15 bases in between. CDR3: CASSLSGGRSSYEQYF. In nucleotides, the CDR3 is TGTGCCAGCAGCTTGTCTGGGGGCCGTAGCTCCTACGAGCAGTACTTC.

Judged by abundance, this clone is medium-sized (0.01 to 0.1%). The same CDR3 is also encoded by other DNA sequences in this sample. The chain recombines TRBV12-3 or TRBV12-4 with TRBJ1-5; D not resolved. The CDR3 is 13 amino acids. Trimming left V 2 bases short and J 7 bases short, with 9 bases between. The CDR3 nucleotides are TGTGCCAGCAGTTTAATCGAGGGACAGCCCCAGCATTTT. This encodes CASSLIEGQPQHF.

This rearrangement joins TRBV2 to TRBJ2-7; perhaps D is TRBD1 or TRBD2 (5 bases each). Germline CDR1 is SNHLY and CDR2 is FYNNEI. CDR3 length equals 15 residues. V lost 3 bases, J lost 3 bases, and 15 bases lay in between. The CDR3 coding sequence is TGTGCCAGCAGTGATGGGCAGGGAGCCCGCTACGAGCAGTACTTC. Its translation: CASSDGQGARYEQYF. The entire variable domain, with the rest obtained from reference TRBV2 and TRBJ2-7, is as follows: EPEVTQTPSHQVTQMGQEVILRCVPISNHLYFYWYRQILGQKVEFLVSFYNNEISEKSEIFDDQFSVERPDGSNFTLKIRSTKLEDSAMYFCASSDGQGARYEQYFGPGTRLTVT.

The chain links TRBV20-1 to TRBJ2-3; TRBD1 might be the D (5 bases). CDR1 is DFQATT and CDR2 is SNEGSKA in the germline V gene (reference sequence). This CDR3 has 14 amino acids. V was clipped by 7 bases and J by 14 bases, with 28 bases between them. The CDR3 loop is CSVWSPIEQASRYF. CDR3 sequence (DNA): TGCAGTGTTTGGTCTCCGATTGAACAGGCGTCTAGGTATTTT.